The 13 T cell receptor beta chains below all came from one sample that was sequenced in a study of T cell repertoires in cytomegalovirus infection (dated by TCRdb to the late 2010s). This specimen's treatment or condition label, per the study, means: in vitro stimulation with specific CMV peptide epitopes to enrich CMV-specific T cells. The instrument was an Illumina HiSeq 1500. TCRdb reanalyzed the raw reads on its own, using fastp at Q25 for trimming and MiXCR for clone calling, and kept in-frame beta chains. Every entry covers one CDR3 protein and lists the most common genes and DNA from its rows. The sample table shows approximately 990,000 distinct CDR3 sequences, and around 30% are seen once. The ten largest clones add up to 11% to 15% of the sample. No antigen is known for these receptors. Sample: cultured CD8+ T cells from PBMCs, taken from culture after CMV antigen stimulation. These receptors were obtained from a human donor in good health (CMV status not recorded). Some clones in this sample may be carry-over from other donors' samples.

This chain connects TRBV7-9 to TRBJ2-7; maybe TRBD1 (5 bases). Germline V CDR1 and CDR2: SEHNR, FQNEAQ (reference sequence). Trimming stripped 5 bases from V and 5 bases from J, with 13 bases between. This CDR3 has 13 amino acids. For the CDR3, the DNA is TGTGCCAGCAGCCCCCGGACAAGTGACGAGCAGTACTTC. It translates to CASSPRTSDEQYF.

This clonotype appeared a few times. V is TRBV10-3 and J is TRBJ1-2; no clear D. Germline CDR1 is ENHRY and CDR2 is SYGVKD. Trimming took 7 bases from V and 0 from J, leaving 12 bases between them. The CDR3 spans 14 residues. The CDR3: CAINFDGANYGYTF. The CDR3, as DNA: TGTGCCATCAACTTTGACGGAGCTAACTATGGCTACACCTTC.

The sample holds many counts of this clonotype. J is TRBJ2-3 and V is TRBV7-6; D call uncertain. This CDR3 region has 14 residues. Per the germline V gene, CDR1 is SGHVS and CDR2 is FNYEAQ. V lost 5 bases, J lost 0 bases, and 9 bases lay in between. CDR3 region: CASSPDRSTDTQYF. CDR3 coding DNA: TGTGCCAGCAGCCCAGACCGGAGCACAGATACGCAGTATTTT.

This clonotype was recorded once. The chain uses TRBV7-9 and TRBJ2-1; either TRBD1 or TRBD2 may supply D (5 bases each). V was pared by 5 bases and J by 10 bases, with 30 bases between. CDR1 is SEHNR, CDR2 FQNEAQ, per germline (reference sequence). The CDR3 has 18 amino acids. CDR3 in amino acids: CASSTYRGRTDQSSEQFF. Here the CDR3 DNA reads TGTGCCAGCAGCACCTACCGGGGCCGAACAGATCAGTCCTCGGAGCAGTTCTTC. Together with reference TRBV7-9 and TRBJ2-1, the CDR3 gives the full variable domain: DTGVSQNPRHKITKRGQNVTFRCDPISEHNRLYWYRQTLGQGPEFLTYFQNEAQLEKSRLLSDRFSAERPKGSFSTLEIQRTEQGDSAMYLCASSTYRGRTDQSSEQFFGPGTRLTVL.

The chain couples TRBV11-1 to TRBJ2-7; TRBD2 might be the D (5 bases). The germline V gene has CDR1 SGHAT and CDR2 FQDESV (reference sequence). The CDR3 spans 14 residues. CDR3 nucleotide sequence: TGTGCCAACAGCCCGACGGGATTCTCCTACGAGCAGTACGTC. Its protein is CANSPTGFSYEQYV.

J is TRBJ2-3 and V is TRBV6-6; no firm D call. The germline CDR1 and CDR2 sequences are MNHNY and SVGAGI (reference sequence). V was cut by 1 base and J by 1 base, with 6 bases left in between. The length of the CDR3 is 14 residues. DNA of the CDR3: TGTGCCAGCAGTTACTTGGACGGCACAGATACGCAGTATTTT. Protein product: CASSYLDGTDTQYF.

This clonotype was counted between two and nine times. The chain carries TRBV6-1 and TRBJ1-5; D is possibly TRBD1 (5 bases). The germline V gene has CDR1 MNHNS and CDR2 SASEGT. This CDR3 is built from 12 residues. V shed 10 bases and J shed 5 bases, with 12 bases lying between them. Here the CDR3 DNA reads TGTGCCACCCAGGGCGGGGATCAGCCCCAGCATTTT. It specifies CATQGGDQPQHF.

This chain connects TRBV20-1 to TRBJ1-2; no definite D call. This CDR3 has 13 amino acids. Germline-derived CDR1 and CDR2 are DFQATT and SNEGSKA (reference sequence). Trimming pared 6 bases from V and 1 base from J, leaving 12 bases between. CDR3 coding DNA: TGCAGTGCGAGCGGGCACCGTAACTATGGCTACACCTTC. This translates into CSASGHRNYGYTF.

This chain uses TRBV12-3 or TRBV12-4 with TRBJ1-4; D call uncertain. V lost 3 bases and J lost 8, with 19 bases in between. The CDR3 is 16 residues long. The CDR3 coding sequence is TGTGCCAGCAGTTTCCCCCCCGGGTCGGCGGGGGAAAAACTGTTTTTT. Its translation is CASSFPPGSAGEKLFF.

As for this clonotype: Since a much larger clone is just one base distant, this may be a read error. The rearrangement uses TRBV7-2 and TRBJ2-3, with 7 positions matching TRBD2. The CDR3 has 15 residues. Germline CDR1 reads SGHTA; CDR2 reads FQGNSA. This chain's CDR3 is CVSSPRGDRTDTQYF. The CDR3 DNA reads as TGTGTCAGCAGCCCACGGGGGGATCGCACAGATACGCAGTATTTT.

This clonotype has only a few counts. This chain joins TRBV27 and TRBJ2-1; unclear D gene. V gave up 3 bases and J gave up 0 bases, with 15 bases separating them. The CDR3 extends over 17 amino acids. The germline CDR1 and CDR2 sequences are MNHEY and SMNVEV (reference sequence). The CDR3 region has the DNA TGTGCCAGCAGTTTTAACGGACCCCAGAGCTCCTACAATGAGCAGTTCTTC. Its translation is CASSFNGPQSSYNEQFF.

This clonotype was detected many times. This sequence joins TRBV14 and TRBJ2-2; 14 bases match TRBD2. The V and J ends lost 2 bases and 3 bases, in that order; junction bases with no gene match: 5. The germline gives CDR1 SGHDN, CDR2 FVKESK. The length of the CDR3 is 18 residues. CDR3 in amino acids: CASSQSGLAGVYTGELFF. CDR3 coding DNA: TGTGCCAGCAGCCAATCGGGACTAGCGGGGGTCTACACCGGGGAGCTGTTTTTT.

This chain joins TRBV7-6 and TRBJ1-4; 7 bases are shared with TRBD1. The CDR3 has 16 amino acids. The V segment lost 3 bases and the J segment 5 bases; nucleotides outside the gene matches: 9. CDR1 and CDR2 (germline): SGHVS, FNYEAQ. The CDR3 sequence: CASSLPAAGQNEKLFF. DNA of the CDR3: TGTGCCAGCAGCTTGCCCGCCGCGGGACAGAATGAAAAACTGTTTTTT.